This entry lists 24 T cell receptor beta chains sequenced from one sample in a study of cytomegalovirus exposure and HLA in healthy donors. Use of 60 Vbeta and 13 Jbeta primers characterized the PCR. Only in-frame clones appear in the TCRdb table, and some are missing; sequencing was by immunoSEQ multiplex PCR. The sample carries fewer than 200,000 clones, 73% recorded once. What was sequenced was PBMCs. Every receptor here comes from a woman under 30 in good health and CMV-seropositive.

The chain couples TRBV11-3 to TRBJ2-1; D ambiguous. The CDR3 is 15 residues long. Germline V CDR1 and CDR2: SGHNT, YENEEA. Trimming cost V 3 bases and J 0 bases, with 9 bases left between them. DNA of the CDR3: TGTGCCAGCAGCTTTGAACGGAGCTCCTACAATGAGCAGTTCTTC. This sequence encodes CASSFERSSYNEQFF.

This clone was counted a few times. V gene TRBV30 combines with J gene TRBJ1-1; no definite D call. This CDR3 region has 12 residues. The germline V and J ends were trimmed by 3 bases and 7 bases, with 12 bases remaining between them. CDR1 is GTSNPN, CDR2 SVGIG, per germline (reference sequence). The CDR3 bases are TGTGCCTGGAGCCCACTCGGGGTTGAAGCTTTCTTT. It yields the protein CAWSPLGVEAFF.

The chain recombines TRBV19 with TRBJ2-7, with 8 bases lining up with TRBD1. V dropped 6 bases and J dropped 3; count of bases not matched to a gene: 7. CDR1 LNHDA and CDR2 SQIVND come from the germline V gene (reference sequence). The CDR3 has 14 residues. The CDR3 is CASSPDRGLYEQYF. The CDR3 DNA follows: TGTGCCAGTAGCCCTGACAGGGGCCTCTACGAGCAGTACTTC.

The CDR3 region has the DNA TGTGCTAGTGGTTTGGTAAAAGTCGACAGGATCTCTGGAAACACCATATATTTT. This codes for CASGLVKVDRISGNTIYF. The V call is TRBV12-5, the J call TRBJ1-3, with a weak D call TRBD1 (6 bases). Germline V CDR1 and CDR2: LGHNT, FRNRAP. The CDR3 runs to 18 residues. Trimming left V 0 bases short and J 0 bases short, with 15 bases between.

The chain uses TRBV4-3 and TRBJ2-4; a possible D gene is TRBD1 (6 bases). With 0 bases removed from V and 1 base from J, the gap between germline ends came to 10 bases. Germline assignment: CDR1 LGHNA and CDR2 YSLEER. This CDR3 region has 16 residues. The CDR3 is CASSQDRGVAKNIQYF. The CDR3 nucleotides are TGCGCCAGCAGCCAAGACAGGGGTGTCGCCAAAAACATTCAGTACTTC.

The CDR3 coding sequence is TGTGCCAGCAGCTTACCCGGCGGGGCTTCATATGGCTACACCTTC. Translating it yields CASSLPGGASYGYTF. This chain links TRBV5-4 with TRBJ1-2, with a weak D call TRBD1 (5 bases). The CDR3 runs to 15 residues. The ends were cut back, 2 bases at V and 5 bases at J, with 16 bases in the middle. Looked up from germline, CDR1 is SGHNT and CDR2 is YYREEE (reference sequence).

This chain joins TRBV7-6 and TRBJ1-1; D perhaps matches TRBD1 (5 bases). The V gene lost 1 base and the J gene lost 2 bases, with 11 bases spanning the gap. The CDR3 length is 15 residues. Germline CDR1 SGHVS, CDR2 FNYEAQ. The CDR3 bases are TGTGCCAGCAGCTTAGGAGACAGAATAAACACTGAAGCTTTCTTT. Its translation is CASSLGDRINTEAFF.

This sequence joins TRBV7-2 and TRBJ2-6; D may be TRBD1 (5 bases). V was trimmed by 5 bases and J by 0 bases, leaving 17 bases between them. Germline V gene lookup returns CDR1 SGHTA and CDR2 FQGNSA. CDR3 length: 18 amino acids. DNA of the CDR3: TGTGCCAGCAGCCCCAACAGGTCCCCCCACTCTGGGGCCAACGTCCTGACTTTC. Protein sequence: CASSPNRSPHSGANVLTF.

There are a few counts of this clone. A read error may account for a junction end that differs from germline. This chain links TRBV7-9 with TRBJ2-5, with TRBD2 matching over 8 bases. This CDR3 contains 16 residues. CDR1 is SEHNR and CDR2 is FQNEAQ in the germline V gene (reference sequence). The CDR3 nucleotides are TGTTCCAGCAGCTTAGATATCGGGGGGGCGAAAGAGACCCAGTACTTC. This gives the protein CSSSLDIGGAKETQYF.

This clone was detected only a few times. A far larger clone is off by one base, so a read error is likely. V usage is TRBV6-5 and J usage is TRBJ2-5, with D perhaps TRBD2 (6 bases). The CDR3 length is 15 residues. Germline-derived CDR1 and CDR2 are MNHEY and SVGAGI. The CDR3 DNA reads TGTGCCCGCAGTTACCTTCCGGGAGTACAAGAGACCCAGTACTTC. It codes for CARSYLPGVQETQYF.

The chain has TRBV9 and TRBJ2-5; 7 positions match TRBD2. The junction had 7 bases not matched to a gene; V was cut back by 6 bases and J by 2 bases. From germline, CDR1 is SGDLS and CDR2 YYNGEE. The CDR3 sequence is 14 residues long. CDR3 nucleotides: TGTGCCAGCACGTTGGGCGGGGGTCAAGAGACCCAGTACTTC. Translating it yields CASTLGGGQETQYF.

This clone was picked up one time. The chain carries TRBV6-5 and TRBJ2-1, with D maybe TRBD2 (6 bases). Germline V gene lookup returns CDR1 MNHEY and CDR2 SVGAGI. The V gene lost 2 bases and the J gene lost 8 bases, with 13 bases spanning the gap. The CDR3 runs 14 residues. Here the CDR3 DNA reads TGTGCCAGCAGTTACCTCTGGGGGGAACATGAGCAGTTCTTC. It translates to CASSYLWGEHEQFF.

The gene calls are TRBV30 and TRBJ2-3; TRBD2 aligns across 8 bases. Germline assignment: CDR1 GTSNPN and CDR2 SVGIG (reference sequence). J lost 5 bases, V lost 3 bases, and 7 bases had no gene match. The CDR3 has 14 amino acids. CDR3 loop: CAWRAGGLIDTQYF. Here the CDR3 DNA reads TGTGCCTGGAGGGCGGGGGGTTTGATAGATACGCAGTATTTT.

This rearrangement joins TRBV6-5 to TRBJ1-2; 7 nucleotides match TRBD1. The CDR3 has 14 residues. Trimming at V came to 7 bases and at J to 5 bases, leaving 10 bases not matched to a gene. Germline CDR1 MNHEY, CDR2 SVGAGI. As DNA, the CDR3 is TGTGCCAGCACCAAGACAGGGTATGGGTATGGCTACACCTTC. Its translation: CASTKTGYGYGYTF.

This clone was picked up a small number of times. CDR3 DNA sequence: TGTGCCAGCAGCCCCATGATCAGCGGGGTAAGCAATGAGCAGTTCTTC. Translated, it gives CASSPMISGVSNEQFF. The gene calls are TRBV7-8 and TRBJ2-1; TRBD2 aligns across 7 bases. Germline lookup yields CDR1 SGHVS and CDR2 FQNEAQ. J was trimmed by 6 bases and V by 5 bases; bases with no gene match: 13. This CDR3 has 16 amino acids.

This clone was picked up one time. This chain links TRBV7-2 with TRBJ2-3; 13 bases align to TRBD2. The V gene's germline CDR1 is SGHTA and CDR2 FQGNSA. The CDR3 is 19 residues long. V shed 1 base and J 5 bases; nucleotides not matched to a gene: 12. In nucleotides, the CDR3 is TGTGCCAGCAGCTTAGAGGTGGGAGGACTAGCGGGGGCTTTAGATACGCAGTATTTT. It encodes CASSLEVGGLAGALDTQYF.

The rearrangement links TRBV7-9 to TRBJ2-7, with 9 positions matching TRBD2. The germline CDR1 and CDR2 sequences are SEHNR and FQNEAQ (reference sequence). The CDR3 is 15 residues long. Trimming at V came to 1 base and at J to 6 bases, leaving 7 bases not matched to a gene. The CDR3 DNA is TGTGCCAGCAGCTTAGGCGGACTAGCGATTCGCGAGCAGTACTTC. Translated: CASSLGGLAIREQYF.

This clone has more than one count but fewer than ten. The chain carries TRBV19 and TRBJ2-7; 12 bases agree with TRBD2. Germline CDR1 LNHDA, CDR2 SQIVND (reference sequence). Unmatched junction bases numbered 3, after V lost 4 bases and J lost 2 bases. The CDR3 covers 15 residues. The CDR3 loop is CASSKTSGGPYEQYF. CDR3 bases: TGTGCCAGTAGTAAGACTAGCGGGGGACCCTACGAGCAGTACTTC.

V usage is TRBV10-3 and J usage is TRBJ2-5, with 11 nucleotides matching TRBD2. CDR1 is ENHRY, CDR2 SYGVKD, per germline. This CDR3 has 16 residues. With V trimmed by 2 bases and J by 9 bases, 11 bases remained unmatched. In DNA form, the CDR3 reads TGTGCCATCAGTGAGCGAACTAGCGGGGGTTTTGGGCCCCAGTACTTC. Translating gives CAISERTSGGFGPQYF.

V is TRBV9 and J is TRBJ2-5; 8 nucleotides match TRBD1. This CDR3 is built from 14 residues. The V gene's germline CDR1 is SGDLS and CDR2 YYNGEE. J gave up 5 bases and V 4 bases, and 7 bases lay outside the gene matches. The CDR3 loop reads CASSPGQGGETQYF. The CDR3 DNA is TGTGCCAGCAGCCCAGGACAGGGTGGGGAGACCCAGTACTTC. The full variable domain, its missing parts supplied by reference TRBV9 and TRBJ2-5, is DSGVTQTPKHLITATGQRVTLRCSPRSGDLSVYWYQQSLDQGLQFLIQYYNGEERAKGNILERFSAQQFPDLHSELNLSSLELGDSALYFCASSPGQGGETQYFGPGTRLLVL.

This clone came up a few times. The CDR3 loop reads CASSYSWTSSGETQYF. The CDR3 DNA reads as TGTGCCAGCAGTTACTCGTGGACTAGCTCAGGAGAGACCCAGTACTTC. The V and J genes are TRBV6-5 and TRBJ2-5; the match to TRBD2 covers 8 bases. V shed 0 bases and J 4 bases; nucleotides not matched to a gene: 7. CDR3 length: 16 amino acids. Germline CDR1 is MNHEY and CDR2 is SVGAGI.

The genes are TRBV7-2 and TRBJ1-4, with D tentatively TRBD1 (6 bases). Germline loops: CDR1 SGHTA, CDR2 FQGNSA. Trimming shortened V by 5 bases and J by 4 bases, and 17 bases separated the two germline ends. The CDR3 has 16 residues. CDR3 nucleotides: TGTGCCAGCAGCGCCCGGGGGGGCGTCGGTAATGAAAAACTGTTTTTT. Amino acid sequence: CASSARGGVGNEKLFF.

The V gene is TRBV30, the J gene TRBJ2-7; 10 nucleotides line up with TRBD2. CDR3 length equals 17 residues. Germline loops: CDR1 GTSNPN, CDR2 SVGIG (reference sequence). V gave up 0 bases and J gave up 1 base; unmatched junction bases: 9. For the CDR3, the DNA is TGTGCCTGGAGTGTGGAGCGGGGGGGCGTAAGATCCTACGAGCAGTACTTC. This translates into CAWSVERGGVRSYEQYF.

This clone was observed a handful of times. The DNA for the CDR3 is TGTGCCATCAGTGAAAGAGAGCTCTATGGCTACACCTTC. This codes for CAISERELYGYTF. V and J are TRBV10-3 and TRBJ1-2; no firm D call. The length of the CDR3 is 13 residues. The V end lost 3 bases, the J end lost 4 bases, and 9 bases lay between the germline ends. In germline, CDR1 is ENHRY, CDR2 SYGVKD.